This T cell receptor (beta chain) emerged from a study of blood T cell repertoires in COVID-19. Study-wide background: Spain, Italy and the United States supplied samples that represented acute and convalescent COVID-19. T cells, B-cell-depleted T cells, or PBMCs provided the cDNA or gDNA that served as material.

Per the original methods: The authors estimated nucleated cell counts from reference gene primer amplification. Produced via immunoSEQ multiplex PCR; TCRdb's table is partial and in-frame only. V, J and clone size derive from that table, while D and trimming were established from the DNA sequence. The sample shows some 42,000 clones, roughly 80% of them seen only once. CDR3 length: 14 residues. Unmatched junction bases numbered 9, after V lost 5 bases and J lost 7 bases. Germline CDR1 PRHDT, CDR2 FYEKMQ (reference sequence). The sequenced material came from peripheral blood. The chain is built from TRBV13 and TRBJ1-2; 8 bases are a match to TRBD1. The receptor's source is a woman in her seventies with acute or convalescent COVID-19. The CDR3 region is CASSPGQGWGGYTF. The DNA of the CDR3 is TGTGCCAGCAGCCCCGGACAGGGTTGGGGTGGCTACACCTTC.